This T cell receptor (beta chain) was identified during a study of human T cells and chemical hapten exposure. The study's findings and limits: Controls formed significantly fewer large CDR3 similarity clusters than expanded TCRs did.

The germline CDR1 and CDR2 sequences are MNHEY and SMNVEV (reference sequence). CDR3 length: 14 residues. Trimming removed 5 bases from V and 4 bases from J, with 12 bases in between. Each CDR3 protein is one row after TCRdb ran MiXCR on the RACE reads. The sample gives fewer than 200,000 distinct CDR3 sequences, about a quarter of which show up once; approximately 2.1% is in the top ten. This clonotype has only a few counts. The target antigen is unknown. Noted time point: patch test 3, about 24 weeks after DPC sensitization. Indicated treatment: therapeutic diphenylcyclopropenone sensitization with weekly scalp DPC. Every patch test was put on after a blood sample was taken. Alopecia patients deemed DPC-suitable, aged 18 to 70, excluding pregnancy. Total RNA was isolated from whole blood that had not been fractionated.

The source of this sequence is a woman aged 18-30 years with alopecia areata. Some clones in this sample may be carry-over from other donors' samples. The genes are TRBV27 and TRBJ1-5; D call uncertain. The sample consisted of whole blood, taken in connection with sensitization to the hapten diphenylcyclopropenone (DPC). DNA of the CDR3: TGTGCCAGCAGTCCCCGGGCCTCAAATCAGCCCCAGCATTTT. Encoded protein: CASSPRASNQPQHF.